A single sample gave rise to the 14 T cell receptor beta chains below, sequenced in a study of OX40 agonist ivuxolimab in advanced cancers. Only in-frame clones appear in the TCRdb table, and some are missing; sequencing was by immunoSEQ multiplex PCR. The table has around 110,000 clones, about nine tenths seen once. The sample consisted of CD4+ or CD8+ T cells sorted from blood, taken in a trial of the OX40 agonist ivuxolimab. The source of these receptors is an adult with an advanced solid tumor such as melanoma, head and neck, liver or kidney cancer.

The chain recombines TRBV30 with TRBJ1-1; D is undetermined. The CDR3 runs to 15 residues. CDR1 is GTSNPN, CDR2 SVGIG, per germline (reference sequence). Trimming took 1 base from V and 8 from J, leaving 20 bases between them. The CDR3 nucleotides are TGTGCCTGGAGTGCCCTACCCGTATCCGGCGGCGAAGCTTTCTTT. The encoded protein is CAWSALPVSGGEAFF.

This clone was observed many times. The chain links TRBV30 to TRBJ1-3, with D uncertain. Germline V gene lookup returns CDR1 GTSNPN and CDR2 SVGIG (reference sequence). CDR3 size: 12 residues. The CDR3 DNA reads TGTGCTTTCAAAGACTCTGGAAACACCATATATTTT. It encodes CAFKDSGNTIYF.

The CDR3 DNA follows: TGTGCCAGCTCAACTTTCAGGGGGCGCCCCTACGAGCAGTACTTC. Translating gives CASSTFRGRPYEQYF. The J gene is TRBJ2-7, the V gene TRBV18, with 8 bases matching TRBD1. Germline loops: CDR1 KGHSH, CDR2 LQKENI. The CDR3 spans 15 residues. The V gene end was trimmed by 5 bases and the J gene end by 2 bases; junction bases not matched to a gene: 8.

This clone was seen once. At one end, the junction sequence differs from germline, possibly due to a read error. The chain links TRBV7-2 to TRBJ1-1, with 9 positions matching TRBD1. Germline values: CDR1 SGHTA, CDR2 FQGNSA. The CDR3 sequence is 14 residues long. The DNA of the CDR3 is TGCGCCAGCAGCCCAGGACAGGGGAACGAGCGAGCTTTCTTT. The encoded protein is CASSPGQGNERAFF.

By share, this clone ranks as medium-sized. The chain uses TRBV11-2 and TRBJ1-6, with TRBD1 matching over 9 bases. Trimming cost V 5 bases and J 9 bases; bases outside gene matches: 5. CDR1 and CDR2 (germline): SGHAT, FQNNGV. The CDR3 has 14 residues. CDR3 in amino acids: CASSKQGAGSPLHF. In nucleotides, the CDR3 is TGTGCCAGCAGCAAACAGGGGGCAGGTTCACCCCTCCACTTT.

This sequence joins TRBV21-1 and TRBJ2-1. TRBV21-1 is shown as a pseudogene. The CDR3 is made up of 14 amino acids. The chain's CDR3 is CASSKGGVGNEQFF. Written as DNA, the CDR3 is TGTGCCAGCAGCAAAGGCGGCGTGGGAAATGAGCAGTTCTTC.

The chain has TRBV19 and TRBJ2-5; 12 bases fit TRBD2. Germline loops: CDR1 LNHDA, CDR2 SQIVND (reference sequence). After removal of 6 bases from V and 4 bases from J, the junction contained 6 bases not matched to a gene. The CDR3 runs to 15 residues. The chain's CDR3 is CASSSLAGGRETQYF. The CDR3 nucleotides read TGTGCCAGTAGCTCTCTAGCGGGGGGGCGAGAGACCCAGTACTTC.

The CDR3 bases are TGCAGCGTTGTTGGCAGCTACAATGAGCAGTTCTTC. Translating gives CSVVGSYNEQFF. The chain links TRBV29-1 to TRBJ2-1; no firm D call. Looked up from germline, CDR1 is SQVTM and CDR2 is ANQGSEA. The CDR3 is made up of 12 amino acids. V was shortened by 4 bases and J by 3 bases, with 7 bases between the two germline ends.

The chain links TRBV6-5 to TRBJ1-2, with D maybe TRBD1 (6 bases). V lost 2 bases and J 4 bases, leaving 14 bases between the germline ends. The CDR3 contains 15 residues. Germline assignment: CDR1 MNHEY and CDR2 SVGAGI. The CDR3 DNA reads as TGTGCCAGCAGTTACCAGTTAACAGGGTTCTATGGCTACACCTTC. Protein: CASSYQLTGFYGYTF.

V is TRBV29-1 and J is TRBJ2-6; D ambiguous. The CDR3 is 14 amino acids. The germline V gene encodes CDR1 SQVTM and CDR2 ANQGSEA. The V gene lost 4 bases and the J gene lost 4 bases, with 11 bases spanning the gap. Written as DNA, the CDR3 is TGCAGCGTTGTCCTCGCCTCCGGGGCCAACGTCCTGACTTTC. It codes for CSVVLASGANVLTF.

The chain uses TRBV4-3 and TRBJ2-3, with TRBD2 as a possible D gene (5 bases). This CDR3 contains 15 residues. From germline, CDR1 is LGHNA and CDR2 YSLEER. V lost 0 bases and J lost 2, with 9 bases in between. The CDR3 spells CASSQDWRFTDTQYF. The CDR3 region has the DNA TGCGCCAGCAGCCAAGATTGGAGGTTCACAGATACGCAGTATTTT.

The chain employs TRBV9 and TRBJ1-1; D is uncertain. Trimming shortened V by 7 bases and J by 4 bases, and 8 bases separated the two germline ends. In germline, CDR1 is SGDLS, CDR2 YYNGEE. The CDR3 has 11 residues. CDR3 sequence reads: CASGWGTEAFF. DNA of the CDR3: TGTGCCAGCGGCTGGGGCACTGAAGCTTTCTTT. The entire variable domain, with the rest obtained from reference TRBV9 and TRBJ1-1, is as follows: DSGVTQTPKHLITATGQRVTLRCSPRSGDLSVYWYQQSLDQGLQFLIQYYNGEERAKGNILERFSAQQFPDLHSELNLSSLELGDSALYFCASGWGTEAFFGQGTRLTVV.

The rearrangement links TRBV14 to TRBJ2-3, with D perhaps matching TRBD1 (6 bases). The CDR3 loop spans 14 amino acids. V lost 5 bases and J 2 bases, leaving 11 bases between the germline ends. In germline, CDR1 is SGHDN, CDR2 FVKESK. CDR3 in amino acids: CASSRWTATDTQYF. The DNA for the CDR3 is TGTGCCAGCAGCAGATGGACAGCCACAGATACGCAGTATTTT.

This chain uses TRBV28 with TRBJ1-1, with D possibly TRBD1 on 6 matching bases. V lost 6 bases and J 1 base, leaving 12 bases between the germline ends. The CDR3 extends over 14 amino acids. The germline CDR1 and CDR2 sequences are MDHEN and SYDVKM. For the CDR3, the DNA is TGTGCCAGCAGGCCCCCGGGACAGAACACTGAAGCTTTCTTT. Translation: CASRPPGQNTEAFF.